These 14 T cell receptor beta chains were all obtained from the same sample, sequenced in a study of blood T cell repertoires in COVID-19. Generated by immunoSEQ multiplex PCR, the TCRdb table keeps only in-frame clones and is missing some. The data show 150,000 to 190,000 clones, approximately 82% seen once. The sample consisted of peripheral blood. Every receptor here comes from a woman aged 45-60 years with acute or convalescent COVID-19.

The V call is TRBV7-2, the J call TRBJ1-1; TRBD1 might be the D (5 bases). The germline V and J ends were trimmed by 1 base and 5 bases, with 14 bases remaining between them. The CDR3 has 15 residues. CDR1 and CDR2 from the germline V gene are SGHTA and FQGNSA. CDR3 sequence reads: CASSLVQGQGTEAFF. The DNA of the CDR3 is TGTGCCAGCAGCTTAGTCCAGGGCCAAGGGACTGAAGCTTTCTTT.

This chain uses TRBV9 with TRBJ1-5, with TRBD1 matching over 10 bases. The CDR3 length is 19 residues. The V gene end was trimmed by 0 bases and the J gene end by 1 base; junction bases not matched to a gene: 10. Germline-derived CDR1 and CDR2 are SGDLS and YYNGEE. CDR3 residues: CASSVGVGTGDDSNQPQHF. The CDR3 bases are TGTGCCAGCAGCGTAGGAGTGGGGACAGGGGACGACAGCAATCAGCCCCAGCATTTT.

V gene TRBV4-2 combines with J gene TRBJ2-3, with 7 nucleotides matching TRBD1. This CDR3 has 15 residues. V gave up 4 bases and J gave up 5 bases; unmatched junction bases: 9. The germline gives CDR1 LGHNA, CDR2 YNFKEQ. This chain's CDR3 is CASSPRTGSQDTQYF. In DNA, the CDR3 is TGTGCCAGCAGCCCACGGACAGGCAGTCAAGATACGCAGTATTTT.

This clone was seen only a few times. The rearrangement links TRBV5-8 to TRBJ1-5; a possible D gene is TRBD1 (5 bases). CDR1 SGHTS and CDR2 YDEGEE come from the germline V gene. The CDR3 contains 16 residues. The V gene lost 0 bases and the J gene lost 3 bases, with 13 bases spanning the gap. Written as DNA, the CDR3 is TGTGCCAGCAGCTTGGATATGGGGCGTACCAATCAGCCCCAGCATTTT. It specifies CASSLDMGRTNQPQHF. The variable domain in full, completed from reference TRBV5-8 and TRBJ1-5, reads EAGVTQSPTHLIKTRGQQATLRCSPISGHTSVYWYQQALGLGLQFLLWYDEGEERNRGNFPPRFSGRQFPNYSSELNVNALELEDSALYLCASSLDMGRTNQPQHFGDGTRLSIL.

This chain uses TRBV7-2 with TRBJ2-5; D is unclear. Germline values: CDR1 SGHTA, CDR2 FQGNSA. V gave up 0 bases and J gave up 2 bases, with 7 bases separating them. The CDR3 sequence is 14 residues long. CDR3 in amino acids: CASSLARWQETQYF. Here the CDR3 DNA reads TGTGCCAGCAGCTTAGCGCGCTGGCAAGAGACCCAGTACTTC.

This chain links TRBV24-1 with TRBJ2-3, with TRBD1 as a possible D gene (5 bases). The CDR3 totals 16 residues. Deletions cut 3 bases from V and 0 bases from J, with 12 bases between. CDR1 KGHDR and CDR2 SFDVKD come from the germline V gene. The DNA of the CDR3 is TGTGCCACCAGTGATCCCCGGAAGGGGAGCACAGATACGCAGTATTTT. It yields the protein CATSDPRKGSTDTQYF.

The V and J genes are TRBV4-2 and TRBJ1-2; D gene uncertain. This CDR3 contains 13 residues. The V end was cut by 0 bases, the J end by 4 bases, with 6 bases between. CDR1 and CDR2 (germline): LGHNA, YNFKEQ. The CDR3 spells CASSQESFYGYTF. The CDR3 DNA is TGTGCCAGCAGCCAAGAATCGTTCTATGGCTACACCTTC.

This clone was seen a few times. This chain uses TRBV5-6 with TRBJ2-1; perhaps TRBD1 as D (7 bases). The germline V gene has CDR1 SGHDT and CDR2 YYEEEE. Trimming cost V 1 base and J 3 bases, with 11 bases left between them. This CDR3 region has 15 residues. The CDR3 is CASSLYQGGYNEQFF. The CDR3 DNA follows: TGTGCCAGCAGCTTGTACCAGGGGGGCTACAATGAGCAGTTCTTC. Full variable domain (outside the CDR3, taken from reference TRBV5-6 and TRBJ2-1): DAGVTQSPTHLIKTRGQQVTLRCSPKSGHDTVSWYQQALGQGPQFIFQYYEEEERQRGNFPDRFSGHQFPNYSSELNVNALLLGDSALYLCASSLYQGGYNEQFFGPGTRLTVL.

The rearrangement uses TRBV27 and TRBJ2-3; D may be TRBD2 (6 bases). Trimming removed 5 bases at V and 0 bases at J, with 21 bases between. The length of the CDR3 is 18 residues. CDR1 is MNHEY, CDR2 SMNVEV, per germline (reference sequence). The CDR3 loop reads CASSPYAGRAGSTDTQYF. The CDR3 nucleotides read TGTGCCAGCAGTCCCTACGCAGGTAGGGCGGGGAGCACAGATACGCAGTATTTT.

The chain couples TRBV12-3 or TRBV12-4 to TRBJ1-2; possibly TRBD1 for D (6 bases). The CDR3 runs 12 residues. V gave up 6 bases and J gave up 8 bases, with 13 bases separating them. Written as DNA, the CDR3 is TGTGCCAGCAGCTCGACAGGCTTCGGCTACACCTTC. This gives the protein CASSSTGFGYTF.

The CDR3 nucleotides are TGTGCCAGCAGGGAACGACTAGCGGGGGAAACCTACGAGCAGTACTTC. This codes for CASRERLAGETYEQYF. This sequence joins TRBV2 and TRBJ2-7; 12 nucleotides match TRBD2. Germline CDR1 and CDR2: SNHLY and FYNNEI. The junction had 8 bases not matched to a gene; V was cut back by 6 bases and J by 2 bases. The CDR3 loop spans 16 amino acids. The full variable domain, in which reference TRBV2 and TRBJ2-7 provide the parts outside the CDR3, is EPEVTQTPSHQVTQMGQEVILRCVPISNHLYFYWYRQILGQKVEFLVSFYNNEISEKSEIFDDQFSVERPDGSNFTLKIRSTKLEDSAMYFCASRERLAGETYEQYFGPGTRLTVT.

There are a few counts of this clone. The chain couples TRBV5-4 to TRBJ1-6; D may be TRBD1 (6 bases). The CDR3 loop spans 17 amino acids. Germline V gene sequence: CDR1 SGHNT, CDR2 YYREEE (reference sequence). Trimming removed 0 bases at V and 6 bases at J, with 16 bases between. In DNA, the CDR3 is TGTGCCAGCAGCTTGGAGGGACATCGGCCCCCTAATTCACCCCTCCACTTT. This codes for CASSLEGHRPPNSPLHF.

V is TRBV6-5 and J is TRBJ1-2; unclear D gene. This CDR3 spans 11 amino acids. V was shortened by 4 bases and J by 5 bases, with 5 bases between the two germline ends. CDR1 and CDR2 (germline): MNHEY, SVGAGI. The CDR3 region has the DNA TGTGCCAGCAGTTCCGGGTATGGCTACACCTTC. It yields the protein CASSSGYGYTF.

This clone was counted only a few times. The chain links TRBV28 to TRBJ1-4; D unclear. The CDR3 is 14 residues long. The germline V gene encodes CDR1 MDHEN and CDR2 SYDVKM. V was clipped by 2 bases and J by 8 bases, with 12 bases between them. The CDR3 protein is CASSLIGSREKLFF. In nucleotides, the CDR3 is TGTGCCAGCAGTTTAATCGGTTCTAGGGAAAAACTGTTTTTT.